This TCR beta chain is drawn from a study of memory B cells and T cells in multiple sclerosis. Sequencing was performed with immunoSEQ multiplex PCR; in TCRdb, only in-frame clones are kept and a portion is missing. The sample has roughly 30,000 clones; 86% are singletons. Regarding the study as a whole: Shared clonotype counts depended on differing compartment clone-set sizes and were normalized.

Details on this clone: Its antigen remains unknown.

Stimulus-free culture yielded autoproliferating CFSE-dim and non-proliferating CFSE-high T cells, each sequenced separately. Replicate wells were pooled after approximately 7 days of stimulus-free culture of roughly 5x10^7 CFSE-labeled PBMCs. The PBMCs received approximately 0.5 uM CFSE and serum-free culture with no added stimuli. Germline V CDR1 and CDR2: SGHVS, FQNEAQ. The CDR3 consists of 14 residues. V shed 0 bases and J shed 8 bases, with 8 bases lying between them. The clonotype originates from a human donor with multiple sclerosis. The chain joins TRBV7-8 to TRBJ1-6; a possible D gene is TRBD1 (5 bases). Sequenced sample: PBMCs from blood kept in culture. CDR3 in amino acids: CASSLAGADSPLHF. The CDR3 DNA follows: TGTGCCAGCAGCTTAGCAGGGGCGGATTCACCCCTCCACTTT.